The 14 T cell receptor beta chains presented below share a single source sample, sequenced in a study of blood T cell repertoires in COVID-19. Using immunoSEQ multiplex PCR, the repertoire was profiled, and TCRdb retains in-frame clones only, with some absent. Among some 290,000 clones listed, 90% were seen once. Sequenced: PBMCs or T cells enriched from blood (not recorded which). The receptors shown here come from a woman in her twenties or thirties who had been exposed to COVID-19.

DNA for the CDR3: TGTGCCAGCAGCGTAGGAGGGGGTTTCTACACCTTC. Translating it yields CASSVGGGFYTF. This rearrangement joins TRBV9 to TRBJ1-2; D might be TRBD1 (6 bases). The CDR3 consists of 12 residues. Trimming removed 0 bases at V and 10 bases at J, with 10 bases between. CDR1 and CDR2 from the germline V gene are SGDLS and YYNGEE.

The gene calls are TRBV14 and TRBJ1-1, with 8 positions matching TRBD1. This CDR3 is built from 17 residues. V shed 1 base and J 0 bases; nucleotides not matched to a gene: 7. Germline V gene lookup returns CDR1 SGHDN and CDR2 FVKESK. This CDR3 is CASSQGRTDRVNTEAFF. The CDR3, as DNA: TGTGCCAGCAGCCAAGGTCGGACGGACAGGGTGAACACTGAAGCTTTCTTT.

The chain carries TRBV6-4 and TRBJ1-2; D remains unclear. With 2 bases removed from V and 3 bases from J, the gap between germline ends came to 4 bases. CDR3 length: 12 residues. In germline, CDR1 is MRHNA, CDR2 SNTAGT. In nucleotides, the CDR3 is TGTGCCAGCAGTGACGCGCACTATGGCTACACCTTC. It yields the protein CASSDAHYGYTF.

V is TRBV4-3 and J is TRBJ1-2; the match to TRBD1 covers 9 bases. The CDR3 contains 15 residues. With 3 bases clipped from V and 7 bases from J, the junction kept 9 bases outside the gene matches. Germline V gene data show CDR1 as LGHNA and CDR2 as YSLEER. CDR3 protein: CASSHGRDRVLGYTF. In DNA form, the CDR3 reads TGCGCCAGCAGCCATGGGAGGGACAGGGTTCTTGGCTACACCTTC.

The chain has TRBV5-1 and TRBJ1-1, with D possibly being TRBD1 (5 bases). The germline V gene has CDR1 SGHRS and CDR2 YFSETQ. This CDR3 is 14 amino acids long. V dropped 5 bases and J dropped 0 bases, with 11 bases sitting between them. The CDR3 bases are TGCGCCAGCAGGATCGACAGTATGAACACTGAAGCTTTCTTT. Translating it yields CASRIDSMNTEAFF.

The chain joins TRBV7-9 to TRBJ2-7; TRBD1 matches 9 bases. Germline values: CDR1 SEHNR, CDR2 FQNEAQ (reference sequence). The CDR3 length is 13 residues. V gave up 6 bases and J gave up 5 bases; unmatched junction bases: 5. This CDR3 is CASRGQGPHEQYF. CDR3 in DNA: TGTGCCAGCAGAGGACAGGGGCCCCACGAGCAGTACTTC.

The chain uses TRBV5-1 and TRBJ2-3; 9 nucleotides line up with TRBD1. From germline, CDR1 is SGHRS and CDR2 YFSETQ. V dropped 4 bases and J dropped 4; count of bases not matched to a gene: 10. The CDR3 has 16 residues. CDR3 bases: TGCGCCAGCAGCACAAGGAGGACAGGGGCGTCAGATACGCAGTATTTT. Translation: CASSTRRTGASDTQYF. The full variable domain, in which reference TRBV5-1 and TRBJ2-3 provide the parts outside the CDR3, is KAGVTQTPRYLIKTRGQQVTLSCSPISGHRSVSWYQQTPGQGLQFLFEYFSETQRNKGNFPGRFSGRQFSNSRSEMNVSTLELGDSALYLCASSTRRTGASDTQYFGPGTRLTVL.

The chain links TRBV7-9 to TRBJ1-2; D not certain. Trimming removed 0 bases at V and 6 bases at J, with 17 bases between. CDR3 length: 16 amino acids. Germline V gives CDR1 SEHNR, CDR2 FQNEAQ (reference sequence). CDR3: CASSLATGSPVHGYTF. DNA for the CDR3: TGTGCCAGCAGCTTAGCAACCGGGTCTCCGGTCCATGGCTACACCTTC.

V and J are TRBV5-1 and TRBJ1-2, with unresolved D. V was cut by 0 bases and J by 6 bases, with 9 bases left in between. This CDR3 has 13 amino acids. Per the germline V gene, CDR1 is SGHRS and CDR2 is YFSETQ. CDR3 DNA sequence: TGCGCCAGCAGCTTGGACCGCCCGGATGGCTACACCTTC. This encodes CASSLDRPDGYTF.

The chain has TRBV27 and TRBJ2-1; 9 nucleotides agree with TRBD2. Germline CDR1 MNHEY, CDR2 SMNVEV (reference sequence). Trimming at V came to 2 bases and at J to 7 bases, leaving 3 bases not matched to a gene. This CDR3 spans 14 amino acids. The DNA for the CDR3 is TGTGCCAGCAGTTTAGGGACTAGCAGGAATGAGCAGTTCTTC. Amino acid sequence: CASSLGTSRNEQFF.

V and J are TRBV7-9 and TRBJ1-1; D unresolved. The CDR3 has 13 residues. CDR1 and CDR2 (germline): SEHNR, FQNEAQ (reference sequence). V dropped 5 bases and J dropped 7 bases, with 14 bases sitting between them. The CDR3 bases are TGTGCCAGCAGCCCGTCGAGAGGCCTTGAAGCTTTCTTT. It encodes CASSPSRGLEAFF.

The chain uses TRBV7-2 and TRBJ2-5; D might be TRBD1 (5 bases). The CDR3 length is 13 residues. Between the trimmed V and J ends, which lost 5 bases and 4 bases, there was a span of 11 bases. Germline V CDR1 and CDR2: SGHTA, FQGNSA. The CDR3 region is CASSGQLRETQYF. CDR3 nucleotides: TGTGCCAGCAGCGGACAATTGCGAGAGACCCAGTACTTC.

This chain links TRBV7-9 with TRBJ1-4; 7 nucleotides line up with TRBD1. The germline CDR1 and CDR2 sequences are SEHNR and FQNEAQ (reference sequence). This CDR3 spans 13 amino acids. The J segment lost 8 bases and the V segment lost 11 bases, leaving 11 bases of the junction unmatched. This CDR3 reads CAFGVGGEEKLFF. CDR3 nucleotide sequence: TGTGCCTTTGGGGTAGGGGGCGAAGAAAAACTGTTTTTT.

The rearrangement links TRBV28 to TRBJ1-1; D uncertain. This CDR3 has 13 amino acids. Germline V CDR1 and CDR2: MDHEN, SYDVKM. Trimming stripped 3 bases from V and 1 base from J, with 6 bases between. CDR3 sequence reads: CASSFSGNTEAFF. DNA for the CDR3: TGTGCCAGCAGTTTTAGCGGGAACACTGAAGCTTTCTTT.